This T cell receptor (beta chain) stems from a study of Graves' ophthalmopathy and Graves' hyperthyroidism (dated by TCRdb to the late 2010s). Broadly, across the study: Peripheral blood was collected at initial diagnosis, before any treatment. To tell Graves' ophthalmopathy apart from Graves' hyperthyroidism, and to predict which patients would progress to ophthalmopathy, the study relied on TCR beta repertoire signatures. In total, 135 blood samples were TCR-sequenced: fewer than 50 ophthalmopathy, around 75 hyperthyroidism and some 17 hyperthyroidism-to-ophthalmopathy patients. To explore V-J signatures that separate ophthalmopathy from hyperthyroidism, a discovery set of about 98 patients was enrolled, consisting of 40 to 45 with ophthalmopathy and fewer than 60 with stable hyperthyroidism. The independent validation cohort included under 20 hyperthyroidism patients plus 17 patients who later progressed from hyperthyroidism to ophthalmopathy. In roughly six hyperthyroidism patients, the T-cell repertoires found in thyroid tissue were compared with those found in blood. After sampling, hyperthyroidism patients received methimazole starting at 30 mg daily, and ophthalmopathy patients received high-dose intravenous methylprednisolone.

For repertoire sequencing, TCR beta CDR3 regions were amplified from RNA transcripts. The first round of RT-PCR was done with HTBI primers and the Qiagen OneStep RT-PCR kit, and was followed by a second round of multiplex PCR, then size selection and purification. Libraries were sequenced paired-end with 100 bp reads on an Illumina HiSeq2000. As for the original processing: SOAPnuke was used to process the reads, throwing out any read that had adapters, had uncalled bases, had a mean Phred below 15, or lacked an exact constant-primer or identifier match. COPE v1.2.5 was used to merge high-quality paired reads. Each unique nucleotide sequence was treated as a clonotype, and MiTCR v1.1 was used to align the clonotypes to the IMGT TRB V, D and J references. Only V-J combinations with frequency above 0.0001 were analysed, covering more than 99% of repertoires. For each V-J combination, a TCR clonal expansion and chaos score was defined as the ratio of F50 clonal expansion to chaos observed in the TCRdist matrix. Welch's t-statistics and random forest were used to narrow the features down to around 13 V-J combinations, which were then fed into a naive Bayes classifier. The similarity between thyroid and blood repertoires was quantified using the Morisita-Horn index. TCRdb took the public reads, trimmed them with fastp at Q25, ran MiXCR for clone calling and kept in-frame beta chains. Rows are unified per CDR3 protein, each entry keeping the most common DNA and genes. Here the V and J calls rest on TCRdb's processing, not on the authors' analysis. The sample table records 52,000 or so distinct CDR3 sequences; less than 55% of these occur just once. The leading ten clones occupy roughly 5% of the sample.

This clonotype was observed at least ten times. There is no known antigen for this receptor. Base qualities were left out, and no much larger clone turns up one base away. On the study overall, not on this receptor specifically: Sample size was not statistically predetermined, and group allocation was not concealed from the investigators. In cross-validation, the 13-signature model distinguished ophthalmopathy from stable hyperthyroidism with 85% to 90% sensitivity and 81.08% specificity, and in the test set the corresponding values were about 80% and 75%. In validation, the model predicted ophthalmopathy progression with about 71% sensitivity and roughly 78% specificity; approximately 12 predicted patients were CT-confirmed with GO in a median of approximately 6.2 months. Among expanded thyroid clonotypes with frequency above 0.001, most also showed up in blood, which suggests that blood repertoires may reflect the thyroid immune response.

Ophthalmopathy patients were characterized by moderately to severely active disease, a Clinical Activity Score of at least 3, a NOSPECS grade of at least 4, and a disease duration under 3 months. Patients with other autoimmune diseases, uncontrolled infections, pregnancy or lactation were excluded from the study. Diagnosis relied on clinical symptoms, serum thyroxine, TRAb, thyroid ultrasound and orbital computed tomography. PBMCs were isolated from about 9.1 ml of fresh peripheral blood by Ficoll-Paque density gradient centrifugation. Trizol reagent was used to extract the total RNA, and its quality was then checked on an Agilent 2100 Bioanalyzer. The CDR3 runs 11 amino acids, cysteine and phenylalanine included. Here the CDR3 DNA is all that survives: 33 bases in frame from base 1. Per the germline V gene (reference sequence), DFQATT is the CDR1 and SNEGSKA is the CDR2. V is clipped by 8 bases and J by 2 bases, and the sequence between their germline boundaries is 9 bases long.

The chain is assembled from TRBV20-1 and TRBJ2-5; the D gene is not confidently resolved. The sequence derives from an adult woman with Graves' ophthalmopathy. The sequencing sample was made of peripheral blood. The DNA sequence is TGCAGTCCTCCACGTCAAGAGACCCAGTACTTC. Translated, it gives CSPPRQETQYF.